These 8 T cell receptor beta chains were sequenced from one sample in a study of molecular identifiers for immune sequencing clone quantification. TCRdb analysed the PCR reads with MiXCR anew, one entry per CDR3 protein. Of about half a million distinct CDR3 sequences in the sample, 20% to 25% were seen once. Sequenced: naive CD8+ T cells from blood, with Jurkat cell RNA spiked in. The subset here: FACS-sorted CD8+CD4-CCR7+CD45RA+ naive T cells. Receptor source: a human donor in good health. Some libraries in this study had Jurkat cell RNA spiked in.

This clonotype appeared many times. The chain recombines TRBV6-8 with TRBJ2-7, with TRBD2 as a possible D gene (7 bases). Germline V gene data show CDR1 as MNHGY and CDR2 as SAAAGT. The CDR3 has 15 amino acids. V gave up 1 base and J gave up 5 bases, with 15 bases separating them. This chain's CDR3 is CASSYLRGPGNEQYF. The CDR3 coding sequence is TGTGCCAGCAGTTACTTGCGGGGGCCGGGGAACGAGCAGTACTTC.

A word on this clonotype: With a much larger clone just one base away, this may be a read error. The gene calls are TRBV4-3 and TRBJ2-7, with 8 bases that match TRBD1. The CDR3 contains 12 residues. CDR1 LGHNA and CDR2 YSLEER come from the germline V gene. CDR3 DNA sequence: TGCGCCGGCAGCCATGGACAGGGAGGGCAGTACTTC. It codes for CAGSHGQGGQYF.

V and J are TRBV7-9 and TRBJ2-3; D uncertain. Per germline, CDR1 SEHNR and CDR2 FQNEAQ (reference sequence). Trimming left V 5 bases short and J 2 bases short, with 8 bases between. The CDR3 length is 13 residues. The CDR3 loop is CASSPWNTDTQYF. The CDR3 DNA is TGTGCCAGCAGCCCATGGAACACAGATACGCAGTATTTT.

There are a few counts of this clonotype. This chain uses TRBV14 with TRBJ2-7, with 9 bases matching TRBD2. Germline values: CDR1 SGHDN, CDR2 FVKESK. Trimming cost V 0 bases and J 5 bases; bases outside gene matches: 5. This CDR3 comprises 15 residues. The CDR3: CASSQEVAGDDEQYF. As DNA, the CDR3 is TGTGCCAGCAGCCAAGAGGTAGCGGGAGATGACGAGCAGTACTTC.

As DNA, the CDR3 is TGTGCCAGCAGTCCCCGCCCGCCCGACAGACTCTCTGGAAACACCATATATTTT. The encoded protein is CASSPRPPDRLSGNTIYF. The V and J genes are TRBV27 and TRBJ1-3; perhaps TRBD1 as D (5 bases). Germline lookup yields CDR1 MNHEY and CDR2 SMNVEV (reference sequence). The V end lost 5 bases, the J end lost 0 bases, and 20 bases lay between the germline ends. The CDR3 has 18 residues.

Regarding this clonotype: A much larger clone differs from this one at a single base, so this may be a read error. CDR3 nucleotide sequence: TGCGCCAGCAGCCCCAACCCCCCTGGGGCCAACGTCCTGACTTTC. Amino acid sequence: CASSPNPPGANVLTF. This chain links TRBV4-1 with TRBJ2-6; D gene unclear. Trimming shortened V by 4 bases and J by 2 bases, and 9 bases separated the two germline ends. Germline-derived CDR1 and CDR2 are MGHRA and YSYEKL. The CDR3 is 15 residues long.

V and J are TRBV28 and TRBJ1-4; D perhaps matches TRBD1 (6 bases). Germline CDR1 reads MDHEN; CDR2 reads SYDVKM. V dropped 10 bases and J dropped 7 bases, with 22 bases sitting between them. This CDR3 contains 15 residues. The CDR3 DNA reads TGTGCCACCGGAACCGAAGGGACACAACTTGAAAAACTGTTTTTT. This gives the protein CATGTEGTQLEKLFF.

In its sample, this clonotype was seen a few times. The rearrangement uses TRBV29-1 and TRBJ1-2; D might be TRBD1 (5 bases). Germline CDR1 reads SQVTM; CDR2 reads ANQGSEA. The CDR3 spans 14 residues. Between the trimmed V and J ends, which lost 5 bases and 2 bases, there was a span of 15 bases. This CDR3 reads CSVHPPGDNYGYTF. Here the CDR3 DNA reads TGCAGCGTTCATCCCCCGGGGGACAACTATGGCTACACCTTC. The variable domain in full, with the rest retrieved from reference TRBV29-1 and TRBJ1-2, is SAVISQKPSRDICQRGTSLTIQCQVDSQVTMMFWYRQQPGQSLTLIATANQGSEATYESGFVIDKFPISRPNLTFSTLTVSNMSPEDSSIYLCSVHPPGDNYGYTFGSGTRLTVV.